The T cell receptor (beta chain) described here comes from a study of human T cells and chemical hapten exposure. On the study more broadly: Yields of TCR per sample differed, chiefly owing to small differences in pooled library volume. Study-level results: With regard to DPC sensitization, TCRs above 1 in 1000 frequency did not change.

Trimming removed 3 bases at V and 5 bases at J, with 14 bases between. Per the germline V gene, CDR1 is MDHEN and CDR2 is SYDVKM. The CDR3 length is 14 residues. Time point denoted: healthy volunteer bleed at 2 weeks. RNA extraction used unfractionated whole blood as the source of total RNA. Each cDNA molecule in the library carried unique molecular identifiers. TCRdb analysed the RACE reads with MiXCR anew, one entry per CDR3 protein. The repertoire holds over 85,000 distinct CDR3 sequences, with approximately 9.7% as singletons. The sample holds many counts of this clonotype. The target antigen is unknown.

The sample was whole blood. The chain carries TRBV28 and TRBJ2-7; TRBD2 might be the D (5 bases). This clonotype originated in a female donor in good health. Some clones in this sample may be carry-over from other donors' samples. The CDR3 DNA reads TGTGCCAGCAGTTTCCCGGGGTTTATGGACGAGCAGTACTTC. This codes for CASSFPGFMDEQYF.